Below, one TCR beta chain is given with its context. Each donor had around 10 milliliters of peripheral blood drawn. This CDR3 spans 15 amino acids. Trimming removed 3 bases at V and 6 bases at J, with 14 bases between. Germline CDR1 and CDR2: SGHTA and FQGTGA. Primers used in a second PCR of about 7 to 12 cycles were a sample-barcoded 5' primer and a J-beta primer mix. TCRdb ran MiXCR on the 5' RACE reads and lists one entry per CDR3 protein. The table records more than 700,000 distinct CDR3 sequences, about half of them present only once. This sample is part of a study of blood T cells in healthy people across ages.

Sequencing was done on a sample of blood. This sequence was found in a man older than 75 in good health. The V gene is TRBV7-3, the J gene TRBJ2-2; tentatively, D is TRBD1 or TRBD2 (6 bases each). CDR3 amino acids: CASSFDRTKAGELFF. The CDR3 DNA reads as TGTGCCAGCAGCTTTGACAGGACTAAGGCCGGGGAGCTGTTTTTT.